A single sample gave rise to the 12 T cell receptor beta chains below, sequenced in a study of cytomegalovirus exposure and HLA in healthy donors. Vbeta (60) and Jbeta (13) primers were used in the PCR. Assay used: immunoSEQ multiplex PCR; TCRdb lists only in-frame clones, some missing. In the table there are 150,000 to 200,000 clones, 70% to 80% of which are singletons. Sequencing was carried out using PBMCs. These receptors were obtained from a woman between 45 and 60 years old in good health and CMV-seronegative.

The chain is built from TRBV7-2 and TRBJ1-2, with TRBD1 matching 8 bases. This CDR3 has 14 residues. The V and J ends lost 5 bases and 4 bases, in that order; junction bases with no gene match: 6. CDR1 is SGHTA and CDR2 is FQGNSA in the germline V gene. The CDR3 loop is CASSGDRHSYGYTF. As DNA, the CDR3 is TGTGCCAGCAGCGGGGACAGGCACTCCTATGGCTACACCTTC.

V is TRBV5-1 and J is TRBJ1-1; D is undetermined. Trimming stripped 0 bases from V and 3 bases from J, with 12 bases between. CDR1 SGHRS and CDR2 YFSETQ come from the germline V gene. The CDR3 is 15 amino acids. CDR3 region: CASSLDPRSDTEAFF. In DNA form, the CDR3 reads TGCGCCAGCAGCTTGGATCCCCGTTCAGACACTGAAGCTTTCTTT.

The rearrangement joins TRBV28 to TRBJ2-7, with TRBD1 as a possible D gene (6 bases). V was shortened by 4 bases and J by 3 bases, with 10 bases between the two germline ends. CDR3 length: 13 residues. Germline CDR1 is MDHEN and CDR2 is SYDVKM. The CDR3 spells CASSSARGYEQYF. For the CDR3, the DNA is TGTGCCAGCAGTTCCGCCAGGGGCTACGAGCAGTACTTC.

In DNA, the CDR3 is TGTGCCAGTAGTATAGCACAGGTTGGGCAGCCCCAGCATTTT. Its translation: CASSIAQVGQPQHF. This chain joins TRBV19 and TRBJ1-5; TRBD1 might be the D (5 bases). V was shortened by 1 base and J by 7 bases, with 11 bases between the two germline ends. The CDR3 is 14 amino acids. Per the germline V gene, CDR1 is LNHDA and CDR2 is SQIVND (reference sequence). Combining the CDR3 with reference TRBV19 and TRBJ1-5 gives the whole variable domain DGGITQSPKYLFRKEGQNVTLSCEQNLNHDAMYWYRQDPGQGLRLIYYSQIVNDFQKGDIAEGYSVSREKKESFPLTVTSAQKNPTAFYLCASSIAQVGQPQHFGDGTRLSIL.

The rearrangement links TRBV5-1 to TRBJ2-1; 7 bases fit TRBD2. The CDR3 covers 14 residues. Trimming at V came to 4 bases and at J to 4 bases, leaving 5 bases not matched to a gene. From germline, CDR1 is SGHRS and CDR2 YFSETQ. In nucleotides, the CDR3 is TGCGCCAGCAGCGCCGCCGGGGGGTACAATGAGCAGTTCTTC. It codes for CASSAAGGYNEQFF.

This chain's CDR3 is CASSLDLNTGELFF. CDR3 nucleotide sequence: TGTGCCAGCTCACTGGACTTGAACACCGGGGAGCTGTTTTTT. The genes are TRBV18 and TRBJ2-2; maybe TRBD2 (5 bases). Germline lookup yields CDR1 KGHSH and CDR2 LQKENI. The CDR3 is made up of 14 amino acids. The V end lost 4 bases, the J end lost 1 base, and 7 bases lay between the germline ends.

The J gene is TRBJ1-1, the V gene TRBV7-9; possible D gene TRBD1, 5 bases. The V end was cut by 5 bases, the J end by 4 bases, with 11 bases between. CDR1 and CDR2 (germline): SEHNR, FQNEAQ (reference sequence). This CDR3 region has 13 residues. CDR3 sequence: CASSPAGPTEAFF. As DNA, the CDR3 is TGTGCCAGCAGCCCAGCGGGGCCCACTGAAGCTTTCTTT.

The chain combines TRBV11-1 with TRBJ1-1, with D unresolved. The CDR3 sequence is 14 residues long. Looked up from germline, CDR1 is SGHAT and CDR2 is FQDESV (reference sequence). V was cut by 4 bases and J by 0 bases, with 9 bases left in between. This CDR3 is CASSYPGLNTEAFF. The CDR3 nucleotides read TGTGCCAGCAGCTACCCCGGTCTGAACACTGAAGCTTTCTTT.

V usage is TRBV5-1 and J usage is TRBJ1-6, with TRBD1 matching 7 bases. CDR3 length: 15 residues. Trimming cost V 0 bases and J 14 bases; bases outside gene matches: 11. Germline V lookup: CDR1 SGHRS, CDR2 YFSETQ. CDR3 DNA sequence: TGCGCCAGCAGCTTGGGCGAGGGGGCGCCTGTAACCCTCCACTTT. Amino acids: CASSLGEGAPVTLHF.

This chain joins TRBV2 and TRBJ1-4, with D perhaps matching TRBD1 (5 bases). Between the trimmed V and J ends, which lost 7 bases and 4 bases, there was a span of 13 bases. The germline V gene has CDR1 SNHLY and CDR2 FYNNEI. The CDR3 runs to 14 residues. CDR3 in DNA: TGTGCCAGCAATTTGGGCCAGGGTAATGAAAAACTGTTTTTT. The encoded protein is CASNLGQGNEKLFF.

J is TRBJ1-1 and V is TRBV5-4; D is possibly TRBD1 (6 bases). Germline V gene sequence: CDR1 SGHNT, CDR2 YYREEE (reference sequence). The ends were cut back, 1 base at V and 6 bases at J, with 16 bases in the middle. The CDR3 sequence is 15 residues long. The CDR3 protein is CASSLYRDKGPEAFF. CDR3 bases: TGTGCCAGCAGCTTGTATAGGGACAAGGGGCCTGAAGCTTTCTTT.

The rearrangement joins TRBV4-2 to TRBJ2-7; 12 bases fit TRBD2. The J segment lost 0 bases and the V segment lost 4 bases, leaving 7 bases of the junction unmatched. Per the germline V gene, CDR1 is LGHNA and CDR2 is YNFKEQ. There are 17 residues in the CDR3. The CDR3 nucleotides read TGTGCCAGCAGCCGAGGGCTAGCGGGAGGGCTCTCCTACGAGCAGTACTTC. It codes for CASSRGLAGGLSYEQYF.